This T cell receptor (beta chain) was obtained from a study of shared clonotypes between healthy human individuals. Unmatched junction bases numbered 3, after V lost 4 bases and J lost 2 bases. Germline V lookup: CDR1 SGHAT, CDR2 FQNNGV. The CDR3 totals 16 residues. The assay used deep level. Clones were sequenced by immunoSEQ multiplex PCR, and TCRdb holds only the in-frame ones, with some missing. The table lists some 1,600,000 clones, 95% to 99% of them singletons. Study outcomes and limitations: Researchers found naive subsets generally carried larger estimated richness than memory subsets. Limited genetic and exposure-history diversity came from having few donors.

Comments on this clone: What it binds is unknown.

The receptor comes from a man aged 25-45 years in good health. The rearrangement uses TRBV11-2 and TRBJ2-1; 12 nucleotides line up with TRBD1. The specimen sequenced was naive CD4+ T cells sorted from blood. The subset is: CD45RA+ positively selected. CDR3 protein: CASSSRDRGPYNEQFF. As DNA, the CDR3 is TGTGCCAGCAGCTCCCGGGACAGGGGGCCCTACAATGAGCAGTTCTTC.